Below are 29 T cell receptor beta chains sequenced from a single sample in a study of beta chain features in type 1 diabetes. Reverse transcribing all isolated RNA meant expressed TCRB transcripts were sequenced. Here immunoSEQ multiplex PCR was the method, and the copy in TCRdb shows in-frame clones only, minus some. The sample has 300,000 to 350,000 clones; less than 9.5% are singletons. The sample comprised central memory CD4+ T cells from blood. These TCRs come from a woman aged 18-30 years in good health.

This clone was counted ten times or more. This chain joins TRBV7-9 and TRBJ2-1; TRBD2 is a possible D gene (5 bases). Trimming left V 2 bases short and J 2 bases short, with 10 bases between. The germline V gene encodes CDR1 SEHNR and CDR2 FQNEAQ (reference sequence). The CDR3 covers 15 residues. The CDR3 DNA is TGTGCCAGCAGCTTAACAGCGGCGGCCTACAATGAGCAGTTCTTC. This sequence encodes CASSLTAAAYNEQFF.

This clone showed up just a few times. V usage is TRBV7-8 and J usage is TRBJ1-1; 8 nucleotides match TRBD1. CDR1 SGHVS and CDR2 FQNEAQ come from the germline V gene. J gave up 0 bases and V 5 bases, and 5 bases lay outside the gene matches. The CDR3 is made up of 15 amino acids. Here the CDR3 reads CASSQRDRLNTEAFF. In DNA form, the CDR3 reads TGTGCCAGCAGCCAACGGGACAGGCTGAACACTGAAGCTTTCTTT. The full variable domain, completed using reference TRBV7-8 and TRBJ1-1, is GAGVSQSPRYKVAKRGQDVALRCDPISGHVSLFWYQQALGQGPEFLTYFQNEAQLDKSGLPSDRFFAERPEGSVSTLKIQRTQQEDSAVYLCASSQRDRLNTEAFFGQGTRLTVV.

The rearrangement links TRBV5-6 to TRBJ2-5; D perhaps matches TRBD2 (7 bases). Germline CDR1 SGHDT, CDR2 YYEEEE. The CDR3 consists of 14 residues. Trimming cost V 3 bases and J 7 bases, with 16 bases left between them. Here the CDR3 reads CASSSAGGRRTQYF. Here the CDR3 DNA reads TGTGCCAGCAGCTCGGCCGGGGGGCGTCGGACCCAGTACTTC.

V gene TRBV10-1 combines with J gene TRBJ2-1, with D perhaps matching TRBD1 or TRBD2 (5 bases each). V was shortened by 4 bases and J by 12 bases, with 13 bases between the two germline ends. Germline V gene sequence: CDR1 WNHNN, CDR2 SYGVQD (reference sequence). There are 12 residues in the CDR3. CDR3 DNA: TGCGCCAGCAGTGGGGGATTCGGGACGCAGTTCTTC. Translation gives CASSGGFGTQFF.

This clone was seen more than once but under ten times. CDR3 in DNA: TGTGCCAGCAAGGTCTCCCAGAAAACGAGCTATGGCTACACCTTC. Translation: CASKVSQKTSYGYTF. The chain uses TRBV28 and TRBJ1-2; D remains ambiguous. The CDR3 spans 15 residues. The V and J ends lost 7 bases and 4 bases respectively, with 19 bases between them. CDR1 is MDHEN and CDR2 is SYDVKM in the germline V gene.

This clone was counted a few times. The CDR3 spells CASSPRDSGETQYF. As DNA, the CDR3 is TGTGCCAGCAGCCCCCGGGACAGTGGGGAGACCCAGTACTTC. The J gene is TRBJ2-5, the V gene TRBV6-6; 7 bases agree with TRBD1. The V gene end was trimmed by 6 bases and the J gene end by 5 bases; junction bases not matched to a gene: 9. Germline V gene lookup returns CDR1 MNHNY and CDR2 SVGAGI (reference sequence). The CDR3 consists of 14 residues.

This clone has more than one count but fewer than ten. V and J are TRBV7-2 and TRBJ1-1; TRBD1 might be the D (6 bases). The CDR3 is 14 amino acids. Germline V gene data show CDR1 as SGHTA and CDR2 as FQGNSA. V was pared by 5 bases and J by 4 bases, with 14 bases between. CDR3 coding DNA: TGTGCCAGCAGCACGTACGACAGGAGCACTGAAGCTTTCTTT. Translating gives CASSTYDRSTEAFF.

This clone has just a few counts. V usage is TRBV9 and J usage is TRBJ2-5; D is ambiguous. V lost 4 bases and J lost 2, with 15 bases in between. This CDR3 has 15 residues. Per the germline V gene, CDR1 is SGDLS and CDR2 is YYNGEE. The chain's CDR3 is CASSPGPRQQETQYF. In DNA form, the CDR3 reads TGTGCCAGCAGCCCCGGACCTCGCCAACAAGAGACCCAGTACTTC.

This chain joins TRBV2 and TRBJ2-3; TRBD1 might be the D (6 bases). The CDR3 length is 12 residues. CDR1 is SNHLY and CDR2 is FYNNEI in the germline V gene. Trimming took off 8 bases at V and 3 bases at J, with 9 bases between the two ends. As DNA, the CDR3 is TGTGCCAGCGCAGGGGTGACAGATACGCAGTATTTT. Residues: CASAGVTDTQYF.

This clone was observed a handful of times. The rearrangement links TRBV6-5 to TRBJ2-7, with D possibly TRBD1 on 6 matching bases. CDR1 is MNHEY, CDR2 SVGAGI, per germline. V lost 5 bases and J 0 bases, leaving 11 bases between the germline ends. The CDR3 totals 14 residues. The CDR3 loop reads CASSTRDTSYEQYF. In DNA, the CDR3 is TGTGCCAGCAGTACCCGGGACACCTCCTACGAGCAGTACTTC.

This rearrangement joins TRBV20-1 to TRBJ2-1, with unresolved D. V was trimmed by 3 bases and J by 8 bases, leaving 8 bases between them. The CDR3 extends over 11 amino acids. Per germline, CDR1 DFQATT and CDR2 SNEGSKA (reference sequence). The CDR3: CSASELHEQFF. The CDR3 region has the DNA TGCAGTGCTAGTGAGCTCCATGAGCAGTTCTTC.

The chain uses TRBV11-3 and TRBJ2-3, with TRBD1 matching over 12 bases. This CDR3 spans 16 amino acids. The germline V gene encodes CDR1 SGHNT and CDR2 YENEEA. The J segment lost 6 bases and the V segment lost 5 bases, leaving 9 bases of the junction unmatched. The CDR3 nucleotides read TGTGCCAGCAGCCTTGGGACAGGGGGCGTCTTCGATACGCAGTATTTT. It translates to CASSLGTGGVFDTQYF. Variable domain in full (rest from reference TRBV11-3 and TRBJ2-3): EAGVVQSPRYKIIEKKQPVAFWCNPISGHNTLYWYLQNLGQGPELLIRYENEEAVDDSQLPKDRFSAERLKGVDSTLKIQPAELGDSAVYLCASSLGTGGVFDTQYFGPGTRLTVL.

This clone was picked up a small number of times. The V gene is TRBV7-2, the J gene TRBJ2-3; unclear D gene. Germline values: CDR1 SGHTA, CDR2 FQGNSA. Trimming shortened V by 5 bases and J by 2 bases, and 17 bases separated the two germline ends. The CDR3 totals 16 residues. As DNA, the CDR3 is TGTGCCAGCAGCCCTACCGGGCCTGGCAACACAGATACGCAGTATTTT. Translating it yields CASSPTGPGNTDTQYF.

The rearrangement links TRBV7-2 to TRBJ2-7, with a tentative D call TRBD1 (6 bases). The CDR3 loop spans 15 amino acids. The V gene's germline CDR1 is SGHTA and CDR2 FQGNSA. V lost 5 bases and J lost 2, with 16 bases in between. The CDR3 protein is CASSPDSYSTYEQYF. CDR3 DNA sequence: TGTGCCAGCAGCCCGGACAGCTACTCAACCTACGAGCAGTACTTC.

The V gene is TRBV19, the J gene TRBJ1-2; D might be TRBD1 (6 bases). Trimming pared 6 bases from V and 8 bases from J, leaving 22 bases between. CDR1 and CDR2 (germline): LNHDA, SQIVND (reference sequence). The CDR3 loop spans 15 amino acids. The CDR3, as DNA: TGTGCCAGTAGCCCAACCCCCACAGGGACATACGGCTACACCTTC. This gives the protein CASSPTPTGTYGYTF.

This clone showed up just a few times. The V and J genes are TRBV20-1 and TRBJ2-7; tentatively, D is TRBD1 (5 bases). Trimming took 5 bases from V and 5 from J, leaving 10 bases between them. Germline V gene sequence: CDR1 DFQATT, CDR2 SNEGSKA (reference sequence). The CDR3 spans 11 residues. DNA for the CDR3: TGCAGTGCTGCGACAGCAGACGAGCAGTACTTC. Translation: CSAATADEQYF.

This clone was picked up a small number of times. CDR3 loop: CASSQSTSGHQETQYF. The CDR3 DNA is TGTGCCAGCAGCCAGTCGACTAGCGGGCATCAAGAGACCCAGTACTTC. The chain couples TRBV4-2 to TRBJ2-5; TRBD2 matches 10 bases. V lost 3 bases, J lost 2 bases, and 6 bases stayed unmatched. Germline V gene data show CDR1 as LGHNA and CDR2 as YNFKEQ. The CDR3 consists of 16 residues.

This clone showed up just a few times. DNA of the CDR3: TGTGCCAGCAGCCAAGATAGCCGCGGGGGCTACTACGAGCAGTACTTC. It is translated as CASSQDSRGGYYEQYF. The chain employs TRBV4-2 and TRBJ2-7, with D perhaps TRBD2 (7 bases). This CDR3 has 16 residues. Germline assignment: CDR1 LGHNA and CDR2 YNFKEQ. Trimming stripped 0 bases from V and 3 bases from J, with 15 bases between.

CDR3: CASSYEGYGYTF. CDR3 sequence (DNA): TGTGCCAGCAGCTATGAAGGCTATGGCTACACCTTC. The chain is built from TRBV11-2 and TRBJ1-2, with unresolved D. Looked up from germline, CDR1 is SGHAT and CDR2 is FQNNGV. The CDR3 is 12 residues long. Between the trimmed V and J ends, which lost 4 bases and 4 bases, there was a span of 7 bases. Based on the CDR3 plus reference TRBV11-2 and TRBJ1-2, the full variable domain is EAGVAQSPRYKIIEKRQSVAFWCNPISGHATLYWYQQILGQGPKLLIQFQNNGVVDDSQLPKDRFSAERLKGVDSTLKIQPAKLEDSAVYLCASSYEGYGYTFGSGTRLTVV.

This clone was detected a few times. The rearrangement joins TRBV7-3 to TRBJ2-7; maybe TRBD2 (6 bases). V lost 2 bases, J lost 4 bases, and 12 bases lay in between. The V gene's germline CDR1 is SGHTA and CDR2 FQGTGA. The CDR3 extends over 14 amino acids. In DNA, the CDR3 is TGTGCCAGCAGCTTAGAATCGGGGAGGTACGAGCAGTACTTC. Its translation: CASSLESGRYEQYF.

The CDR3 region is CASSEFGNSPLHF. CDR3 nucleotides: TGTGCCAGCAGTGAATTCGGTAATTCACCCCTCCACTTT. V gene TRBV25-1 combines with J gene TRBJ1-6; D remains ambiguous. Germline loops: CDR1 MGHDK, CDR2 SYGVNS. The CDR3 is 13 amino acids. V lost 1 base and J 6 bases, leaving 4 bases between the germline ends. Filled out from reference TRBV25-1 and TRBJ1-6, the complete variable domain reads EADIYQTPRYLVIGTGKKITLECSQTMGHDKMYWYQQDPGMELHLIHYSYGVNSTEKGDLSSESTVSRIRTEHFPLTLESARPSHTSQYLCASSEFGNSPLHFGNGTRLTVT.

The chain combines TRBV9 with TRBJ1-4; 7 bases match TRBD1. This CDR3 comprises 15 residues. The V gene's germline CDR1 is SGDLS and CDR2 YYNGEE. V trimming: 2 bases; J trimming: 4 bases; junction bases outside the gene matches: 5. This CDR3 reads CASSVWGQLNEKLFF. DNA of the CDR3: TGTGCCAGCAGCGTGTGGGGACAGCTTAATGAAAAACTGTTTTTT. Complete variable domain (other parts from reference TRBV9 and TRBJ1-4): DSGVTQTPKHLITATGQRVTLRCSPRSGDLSVYWYQQSLDQGLQFLIQYYNGEERAKGNILERFSAQQFPDLHSELNLSSLELGDSALYFCASSVWGQLNEKLFFGSGTQLSVL.

A remark on this clone: This may arise from a read error, as a much more abundant clone is one base away. Other DNA sequences in the same sample also yield this CDR3. The CDR3 reads CASSPTGNYGYTF. The CDR3 nucleotides read TGTGCCAGCAGTCCGACAGGGAACTATGGCTACACCTTC. This sequence joins TRBV6-6 and TRBJ1-2; 7 nucleotides line up with TRBD1. The CDR3 has 13 amino acids. Germline assignment: CDR1 MNHNY and CDR2 SVGAGI (reference sequence). Trimming took 5 bases from V and 2 from J; bases not matched to a gene: 2.

Concerning this clone: Other nucleotide sequences in the sample specify the same CDR3. The chain uses TRBV7-6 and TRBJ2-1, with 9 bases identical to TRBD2. Trimming at V came to 7 bases and at J to 3 bases, leaving 10 bases not matched to a gene. Germline CDR1 SGHVS, CDR2 FNYEAQ. The CDR3 loop spans 16 amino acids. The CDR3 here is CASTLNSGRDYNEQFF. DNA of the CDR3: TGTGCCAGCACCCTAAATAGCGGGAGAGACTACAATGAGCAGTTCTTC. Using reference TRBV7-6 and TRBJ2-1 for the parts outside the CDR3, the full variable domain is GAGVSQSPRYKVTKRGQDVALRCDPISGHVSLYWYRQALGQGPEFLTYFNYEAQQDKSGLPNDRFSAERPEGSISTLTIQRTEQRDSAMYRCASTLNSGRDYNEQFFGPGTRLTVL.

This clone was counted a few times. The CDR3, as DNA: TGTGCCAGCAGCCTAGATACGGGAGTCCCGACCCAGTACTTC. Translation: CASSLDTGVPTQYF. The rearrangement uses TRBV7-2 and TRBJ2-5, with D possibly matching TRBD2 (6 bases). Germline V gene lookup returns CDR1 SGHTA and CDR2 FQGNSA. The CDR3 has 14 amino acids. Trimming shortened V by 5 bases and J by 7 bases, and 17 bases separated the two germline ends.

This chain joins TRBV7-9 and TRBJ2-1; TRBD1 matches 9 bases. This CDR3 comprises 15 residues. Per germline, CDR1 SEHNR and CDR2 FQNEAQ (reference sequence). The J segment lost 5 bases and the V segment lost 3 bases, leaving 5 bases of the junction unmatched. CDR3 region: CASSFQTGGHNEQFF. CDR3 sequence (DNA): TGTGCCAGCAGCTTTCAGACAGGGGGACACAATGAGCAGTTCTTC.

Details on this clone: A read error may be the cause here, since a much bigger clone is one base away. Other DNA sequences from this sample encode an identical CDR3 as well. The rearrangement links TRBV7-2 to TRBJ1-2; perhaps TRBD1 as D (5 bases). Between the trimmed V and J ends, which lost 1 base and 2 bases, there was a span of 5 bases. The V gene's germline CDR1 is SGHTA and CDR2 FQGNSA. The CDR3 extends over 13 amino acids. CDR3 sequence: CASSLGQNYGYTF. In DNA form, the CDR3 reads TGTGCCAGCAGCTTAGGACAGAACTATGGCTACACCTTC.

The chain couples TRBV10-3 to TRBJ1-2, with D hard to call. CDR1 is ENHRY, CDR2 SYGVKD, per germline. There are 13 residues in the CDR3. V lost 0 bases, J lost 4 bases, and 6 bases lay in between. The CDR3 protein is CAISESRSYGYTF. The CDR3 DNA follows: TGTGCCATCAGTGAGTCGAGGAGCTATGGCTACACCTTC.

This clone has a handful of counts. The chain is built from TRBV4-1 and TRBJ2-6; no reliable D call. The CDR3 sequence is 16 residues long. V was trimmed by 3 bases and J by 5 bases, leaving 14 bases between them. Germline values: CDR1 MGHRA, CDR2 YSYEKL. The CDR3 DNA sequence: TGCGCCAGCAGCCATCAAACAGTCCGTAGGGCCAACGTCCTGACTTTC. Amino acids: CASSHQTVRRANVLTF.